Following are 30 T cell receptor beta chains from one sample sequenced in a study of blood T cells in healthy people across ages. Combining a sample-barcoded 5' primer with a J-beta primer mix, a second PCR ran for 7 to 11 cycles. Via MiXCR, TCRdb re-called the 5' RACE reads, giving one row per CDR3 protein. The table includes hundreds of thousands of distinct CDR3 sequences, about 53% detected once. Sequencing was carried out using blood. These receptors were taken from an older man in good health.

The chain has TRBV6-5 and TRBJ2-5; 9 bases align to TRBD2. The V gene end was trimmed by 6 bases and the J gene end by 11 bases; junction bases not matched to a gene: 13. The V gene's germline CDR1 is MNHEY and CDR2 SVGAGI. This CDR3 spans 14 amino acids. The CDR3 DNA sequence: TGTGCCAGCAGCTCCGGGACTAGCTACAATGAGCAGTACTTC. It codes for CASSSGTSYNEQYF.

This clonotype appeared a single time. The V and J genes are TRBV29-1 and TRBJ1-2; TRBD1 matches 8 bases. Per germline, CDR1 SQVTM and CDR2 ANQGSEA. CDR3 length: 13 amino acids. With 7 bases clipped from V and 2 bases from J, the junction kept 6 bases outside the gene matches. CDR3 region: CSGTRQGNYGYTF. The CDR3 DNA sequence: TGCAGCGGTACAAGACAGGGGAACTATGGCTACACCTTC. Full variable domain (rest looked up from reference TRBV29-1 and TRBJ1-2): SAVISQKPSRDICQRGTSLTIQCQVDSQVTMMFWYRQQPGQSLTLIATANQGSEATYESGFVIDKFPISRPNLTFSTLTVSNMSPEDSSIYLCSGTRQGNYGYTFGSGTRLTVV.

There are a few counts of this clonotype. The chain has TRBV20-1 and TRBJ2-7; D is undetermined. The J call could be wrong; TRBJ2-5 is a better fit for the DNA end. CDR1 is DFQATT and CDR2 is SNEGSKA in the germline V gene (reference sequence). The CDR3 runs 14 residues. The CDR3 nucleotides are TGCAGTGCTAGAGACGTTAGGTCCCAAGAGACCCAGTACTTC. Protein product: CSARDVRSQETQYF.

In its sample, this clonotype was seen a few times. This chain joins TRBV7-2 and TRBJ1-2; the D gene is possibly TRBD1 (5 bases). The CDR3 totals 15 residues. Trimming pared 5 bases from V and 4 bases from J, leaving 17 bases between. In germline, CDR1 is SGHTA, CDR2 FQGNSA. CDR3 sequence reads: CASSHRSGLRYGYTF. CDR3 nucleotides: TGTGCCAGCAGCCACCGGTCAGGGTTACGCTATGGCTACACCTTC.

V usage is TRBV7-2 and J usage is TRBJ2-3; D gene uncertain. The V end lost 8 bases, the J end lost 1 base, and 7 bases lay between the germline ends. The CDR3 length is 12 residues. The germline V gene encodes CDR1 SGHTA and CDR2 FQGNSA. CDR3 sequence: CASGGGTDTQYF. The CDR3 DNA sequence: TGTGCCAGCGGTGGGGGCACAGATACGCAGTATTTT.

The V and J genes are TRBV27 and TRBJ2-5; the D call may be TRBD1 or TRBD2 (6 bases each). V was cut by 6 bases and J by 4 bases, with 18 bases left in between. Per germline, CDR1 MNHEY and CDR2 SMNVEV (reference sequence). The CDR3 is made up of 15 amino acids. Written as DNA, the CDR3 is TGTGCCAGCAGATCCCATGGAGGGGGTACAGAGACCCAGTACTTC. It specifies CASRSHGGGTETQYF.

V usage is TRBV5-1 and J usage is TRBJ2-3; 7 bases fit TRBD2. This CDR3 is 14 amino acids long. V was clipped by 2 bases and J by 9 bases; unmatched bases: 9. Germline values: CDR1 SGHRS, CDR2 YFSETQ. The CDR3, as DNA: TGCGCCAGCAGCTTAGGGCCTAGCGGAGAAACGCAGTATTTT. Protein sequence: CASSLGPSGETQYF. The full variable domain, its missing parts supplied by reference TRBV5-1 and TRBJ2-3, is KAGVTQTPRYLIKTRGQQVTLSCSPISGHRSVSWYQQTPGQGLQFLFEYFSETQRNKGNFPGRFSGRQFSNSRSEMNVSTLELGDSALYLCASSLGPSGETQYFGPGTRLTVL.

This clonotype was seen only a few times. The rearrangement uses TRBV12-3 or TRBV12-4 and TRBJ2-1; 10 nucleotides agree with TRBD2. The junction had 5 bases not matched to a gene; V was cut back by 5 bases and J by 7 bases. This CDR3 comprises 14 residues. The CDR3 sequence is CASSRLAGTNEQFF. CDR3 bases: TGTGCCAGCAGTCGACTAGCGGGCACGAATGAGCAGTTCTTC.

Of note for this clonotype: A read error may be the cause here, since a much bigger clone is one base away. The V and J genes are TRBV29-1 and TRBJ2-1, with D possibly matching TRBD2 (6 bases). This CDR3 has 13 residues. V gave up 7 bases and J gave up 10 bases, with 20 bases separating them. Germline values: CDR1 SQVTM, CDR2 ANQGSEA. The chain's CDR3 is CSACGTGVYEQFF. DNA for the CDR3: TGCAGCGCCTGTGGGACGGGAGTTTACGAGCAGTTCTTC.

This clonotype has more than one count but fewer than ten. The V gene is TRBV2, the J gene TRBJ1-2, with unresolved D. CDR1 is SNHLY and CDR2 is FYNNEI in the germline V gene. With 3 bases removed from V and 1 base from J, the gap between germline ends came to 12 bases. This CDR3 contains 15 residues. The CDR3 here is CASSEDRARNYGYTF. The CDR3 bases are TGTGCCAGCAGTGAGGACCGCGCGCGTAACTATGGCTACACCTTC.

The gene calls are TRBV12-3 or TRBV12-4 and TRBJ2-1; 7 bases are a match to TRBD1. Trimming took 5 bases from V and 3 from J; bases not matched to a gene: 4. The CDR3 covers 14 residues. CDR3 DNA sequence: TGTGCCAGCAGTATTGGACAGGTCTACAATGAGCAGTTCTTC. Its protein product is CASSIGQVYNEQFF.

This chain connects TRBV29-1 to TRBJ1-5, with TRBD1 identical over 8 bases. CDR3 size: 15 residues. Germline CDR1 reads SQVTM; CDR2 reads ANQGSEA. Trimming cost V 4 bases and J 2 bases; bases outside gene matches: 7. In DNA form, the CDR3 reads TGCAGCGTTGTCCTTCAGGGGGCCCGCAATCAGCCCCAGCATTTT. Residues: CSVVLQGARNQPQHF.

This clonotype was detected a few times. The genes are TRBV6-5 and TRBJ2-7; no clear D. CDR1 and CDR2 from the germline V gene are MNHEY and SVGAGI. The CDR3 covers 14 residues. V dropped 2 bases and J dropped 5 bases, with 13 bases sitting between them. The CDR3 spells CASSYPSRSDEQYF. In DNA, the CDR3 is TGTGCCAGCAGTTACCCATCGAGGAGTGACGAGCAGTACTTC.

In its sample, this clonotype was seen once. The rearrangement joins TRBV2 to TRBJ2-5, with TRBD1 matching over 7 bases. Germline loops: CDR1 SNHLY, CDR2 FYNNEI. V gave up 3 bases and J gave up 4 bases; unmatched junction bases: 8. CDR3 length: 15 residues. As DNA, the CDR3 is TGTGCCAGCAGTGACGACAGGGCTCGCGCAGAGACCCAGTACTTC. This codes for CASSDDRARAETQYF.

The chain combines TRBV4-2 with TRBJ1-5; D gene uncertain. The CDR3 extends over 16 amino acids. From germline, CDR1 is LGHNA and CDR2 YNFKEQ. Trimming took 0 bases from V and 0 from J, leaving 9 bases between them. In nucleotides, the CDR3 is TGTGCCAGCAGCCAAGAGGGCAGGAATAGCAATCAGCCCCAGCATTTT. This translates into CASSQEGRNSNQPQHF.

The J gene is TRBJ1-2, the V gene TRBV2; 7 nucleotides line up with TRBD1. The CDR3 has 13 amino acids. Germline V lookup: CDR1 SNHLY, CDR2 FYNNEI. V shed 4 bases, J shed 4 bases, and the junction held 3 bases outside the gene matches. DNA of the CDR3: TGTGCCAGCAGTGGGGGACAGCTCTATGGCTACACCTTC. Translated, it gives CASSGGQLYGYTF.

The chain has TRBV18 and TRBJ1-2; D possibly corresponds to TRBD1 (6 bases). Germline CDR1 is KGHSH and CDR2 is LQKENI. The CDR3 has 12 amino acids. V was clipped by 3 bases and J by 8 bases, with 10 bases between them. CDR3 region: CASSPDRGGYTF. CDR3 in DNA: TGTGCCAGCTCACCGGACAGAGGCGGCTACACCTTC.

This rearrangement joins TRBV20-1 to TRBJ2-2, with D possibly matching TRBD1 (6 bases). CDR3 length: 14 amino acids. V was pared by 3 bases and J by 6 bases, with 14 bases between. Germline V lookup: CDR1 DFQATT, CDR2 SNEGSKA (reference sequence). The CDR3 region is CSARQGGGSGELFF. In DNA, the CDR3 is TGCAGTGCTAGGCAGGGTGGGGGCTCCGGGGAGCTGTTTTTT.

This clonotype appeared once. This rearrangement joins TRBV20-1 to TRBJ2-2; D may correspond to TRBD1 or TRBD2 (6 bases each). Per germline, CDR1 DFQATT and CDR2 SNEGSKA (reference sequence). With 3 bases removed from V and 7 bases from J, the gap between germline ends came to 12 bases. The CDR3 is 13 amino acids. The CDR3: CSARPGAGGELFF. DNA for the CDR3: TGCAGTGCTAGGCCGGGGGCGGGCGGGGAGCTGTTTTTT.

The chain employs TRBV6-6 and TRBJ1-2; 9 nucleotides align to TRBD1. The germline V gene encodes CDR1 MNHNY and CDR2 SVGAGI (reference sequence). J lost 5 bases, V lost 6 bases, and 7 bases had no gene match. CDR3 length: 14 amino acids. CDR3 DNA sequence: TGTGCCAGCAGGGTATCGACAGGGGGATATGGCTACACCTTC. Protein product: CASRVSTGGYGYTF.

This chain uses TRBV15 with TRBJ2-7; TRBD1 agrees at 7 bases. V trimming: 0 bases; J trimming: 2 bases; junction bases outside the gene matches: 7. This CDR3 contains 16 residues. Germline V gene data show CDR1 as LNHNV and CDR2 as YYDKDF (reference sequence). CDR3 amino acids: CATSRDPTGYTYEQYF. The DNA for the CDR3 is TGTGCCACCAGCAGAGATCCGACAGGGTATACCTACGAGCAGTACTTC.

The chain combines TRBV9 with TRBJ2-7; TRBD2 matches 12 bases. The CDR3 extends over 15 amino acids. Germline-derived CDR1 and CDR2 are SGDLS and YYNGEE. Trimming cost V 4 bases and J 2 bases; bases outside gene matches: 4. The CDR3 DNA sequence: TGTGCCAGCAGCCCCCGACTAGCGGGAGCCTACGAGCAGTACTTC. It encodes CASSPRLAGAYEQYF.

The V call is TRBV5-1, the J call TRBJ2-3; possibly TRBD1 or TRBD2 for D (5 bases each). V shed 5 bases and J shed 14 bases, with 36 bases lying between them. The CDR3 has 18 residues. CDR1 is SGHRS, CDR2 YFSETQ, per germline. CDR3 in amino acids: CASSPETSRRATGRYAYF. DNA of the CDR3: TGCGCCAGCAGTCCCGAGACGAGTAGGCGGGCCACAGGAAGATACGCGTATTTT.

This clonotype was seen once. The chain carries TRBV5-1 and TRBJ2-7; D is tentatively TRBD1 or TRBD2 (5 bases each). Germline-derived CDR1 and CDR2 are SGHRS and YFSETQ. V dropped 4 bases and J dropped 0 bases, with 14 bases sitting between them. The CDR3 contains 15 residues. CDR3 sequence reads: CASSPERGGSYEQYF. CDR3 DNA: TGCGCCAGCAGCCCCGAGAGGGGCGGCTCCTACGAGCAGTACTTC.

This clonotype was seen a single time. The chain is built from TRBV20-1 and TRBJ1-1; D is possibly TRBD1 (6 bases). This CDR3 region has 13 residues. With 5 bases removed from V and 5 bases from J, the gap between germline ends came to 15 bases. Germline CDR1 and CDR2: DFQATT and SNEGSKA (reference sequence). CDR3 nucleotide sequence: TGCAGTGCTCAAGACGGGGGCGGGACTGAAGCTTTCTTT. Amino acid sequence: CSAQDGGGTEAFF.

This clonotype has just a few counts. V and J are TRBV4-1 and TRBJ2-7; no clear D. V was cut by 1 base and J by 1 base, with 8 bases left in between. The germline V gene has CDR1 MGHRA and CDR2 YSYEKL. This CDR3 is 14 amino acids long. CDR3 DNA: TGCGCCAGCAGCCAAGTTGAGGCTTCCTACGAGCAGTACTTC. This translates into CASSQVEASYEQYF.

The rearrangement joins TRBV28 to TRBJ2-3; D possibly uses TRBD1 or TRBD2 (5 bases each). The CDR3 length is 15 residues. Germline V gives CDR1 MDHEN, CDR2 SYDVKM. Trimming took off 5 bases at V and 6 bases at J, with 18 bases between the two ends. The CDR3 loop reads CASSRAGTLRDTQYF. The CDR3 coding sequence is TGTGCCAGCAGTCGCGCCGGGACCCTTCGCGATACGCAGTATTTT.

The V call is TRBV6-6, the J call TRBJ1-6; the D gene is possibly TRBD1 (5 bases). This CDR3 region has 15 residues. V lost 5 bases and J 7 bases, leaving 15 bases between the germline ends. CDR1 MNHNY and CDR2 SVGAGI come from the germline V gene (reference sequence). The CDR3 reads CASSRWGAENSPLHF. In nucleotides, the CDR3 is TGTGCCAGCAGTCGGTGGGGCGCCGAGAATTCACCCCTCCACTTT.

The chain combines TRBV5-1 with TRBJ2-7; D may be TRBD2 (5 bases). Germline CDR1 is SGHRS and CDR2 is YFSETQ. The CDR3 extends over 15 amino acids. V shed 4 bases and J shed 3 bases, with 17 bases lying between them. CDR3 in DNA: TGCGCCAGCAGCCCTGTCTACGAGGGTCTCTACGAGCAGTACTTC. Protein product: CASSPVYEGLYEQYF.

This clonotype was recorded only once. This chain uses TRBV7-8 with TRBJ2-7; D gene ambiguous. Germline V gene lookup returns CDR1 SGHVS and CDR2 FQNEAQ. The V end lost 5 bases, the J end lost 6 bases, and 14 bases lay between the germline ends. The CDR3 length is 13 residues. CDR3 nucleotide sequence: TGTGCCAGCAGCCAGATCTCCTCGAGCGAGCAGTACTTC. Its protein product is CASSQISSSEQYF.